These 5 T cell receptor beta chains were sequenced from one sample in a study of T cell clonotyping in hematopoietic cell transplantation. Sequencing was performed with immunoSEQ multiplex PCR; in TCRdb, only in-frame clones are kept and a portion is missing. The table shows over 10,000 clones, with approximately 70% occurring only once. Sequenced material: peripheral blood mononuclear cells, taken 180 days after allogeneic stem cell transplant. These receptors all stem from a male patient between 60 and 69 years old who had an allogeneic stem cell transplant from an unrelated donor, so the T cells may come from the graft donor. Some clones in this sample may be carry-over from other donors' samples.

The sample holds a few counts of this clone. V and J are TRBV7-2 and TRBJ1-6; a possible D gene is TRBD1 (6 bases). The germline CDR1 and CDR2 sequences are SGHTA and FQGNSA. Trimming shortened V by 0 bases and J by 6 bases, and 15 bases separated the two germline ends. This CDR3 spans 17 amino acids. As DNA, the CDR3 is TGTGCCAGCAGCTTAGCGGAGGGGGGTCTGGGTAATTCACCCCTCCACTTT. Translation: CASSLAEGGLGNSPLHF.

This rearrangement joins TRBV7-6 to TRBJ2-2; 9 positions agree with TRBD2. Germline CDR1 reads SGHVS; CDR2 reads FNYEAQ. V was pared by 0 bases and J by 1 base, with 6 bases of the junction left unmatched. The CDR3 runs 18 residues. The CDR3 sequence is CASSLAVGGGGNTGELFF. CDR3 nucleotide sequence: TGTGCCAGCAGCTTAGCGGTTGGCGGGGGGGGGAACACCGGGGAGCTGTTTTTT.

The CDR3 DNA is TGTGCCAGCAGTGCCGGACCCTATAATTCACCCCTCCACTTT. Amino acid sequence: CASSAGPYNSPLHF. The J gene is TRBJ1-6, the V gene TRBV6-5, with D hard to call. Trimming removed 5 bases at V and 2 bases at J, with 7 bases between. The CDR3 contains 14 residues. Per the germline V gene, CDR1 is MNHEY and CDR2 is SVGAGI.

This rearrangement joins TRBV5-1 to TRBJ1-2, with D perhaps TRBD1 (5 bases). V was shortened by 4 bases and J by 4 bases, with 20 bases between the two germline ends. The CDR3 length is 16 residues. Germline CDR1 SGHRS, CDR2 YFSETQ. Here the CDR3 reads CASSAQSSGTRYGYTF. The DNA for the CDR3 is TGCGCCAGCAGCGCACAATCATCAGGGACCCGCTATGGCTACACCTTC.

The V gene is TRBV6-5, the J gene TRBJ1-2; D gene unclear. Trimming left V 6 bases short and J 2 bases short, with 10 bases between. Germline-derived CDR1 and CDR2 are MNHEY and SVGAGI. This CDR3 is built from 13 residues. The CDR3 loop is CASRTNTNYGYTF. The CDR3 nucleotides read TGTGCCAGCAGGACCAACACAAACTATGGCTACACCTTC.